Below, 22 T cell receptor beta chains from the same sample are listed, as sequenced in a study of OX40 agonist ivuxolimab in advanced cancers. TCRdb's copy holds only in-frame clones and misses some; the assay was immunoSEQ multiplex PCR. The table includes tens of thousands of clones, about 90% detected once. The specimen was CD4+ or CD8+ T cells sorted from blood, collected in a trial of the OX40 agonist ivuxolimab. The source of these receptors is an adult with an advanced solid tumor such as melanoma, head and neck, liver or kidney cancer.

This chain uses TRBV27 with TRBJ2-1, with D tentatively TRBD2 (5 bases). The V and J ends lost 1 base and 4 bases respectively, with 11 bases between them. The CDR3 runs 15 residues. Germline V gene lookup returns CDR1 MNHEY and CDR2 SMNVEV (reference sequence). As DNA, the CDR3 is TGTGCCAGCAGTTTATGGAGGTTATCGTACAATGAGCAGTTCTTC. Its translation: CASSLWRLSYNEQFF.

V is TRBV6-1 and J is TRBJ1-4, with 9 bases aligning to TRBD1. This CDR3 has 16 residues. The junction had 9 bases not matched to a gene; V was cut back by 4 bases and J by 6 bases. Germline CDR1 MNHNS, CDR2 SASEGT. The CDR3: CASSGRTGEFHEKLFF. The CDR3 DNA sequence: TGTGCCAGCAGTGGGAGGACAGGGGAGTTTCATGAAAAACTGTTTTTT.

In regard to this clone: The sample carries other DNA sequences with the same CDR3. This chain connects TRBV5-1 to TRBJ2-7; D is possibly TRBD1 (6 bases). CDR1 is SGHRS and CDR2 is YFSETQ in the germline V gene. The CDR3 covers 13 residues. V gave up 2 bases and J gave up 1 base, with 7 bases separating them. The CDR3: CASSLTGSYEQYF. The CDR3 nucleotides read TGCGCCAGCAGCTTAACAGGGTCCTACGAGCAGTACTTC.

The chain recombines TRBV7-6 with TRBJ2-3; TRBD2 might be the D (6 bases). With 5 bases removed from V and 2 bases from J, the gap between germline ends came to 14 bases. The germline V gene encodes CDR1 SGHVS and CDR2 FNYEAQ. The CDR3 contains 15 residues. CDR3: CASSPTGTFTDTQYF. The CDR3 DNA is TGTGCCAGCAGCCCAACCGGGACTTTCACAGATACGCAGTATTTT.

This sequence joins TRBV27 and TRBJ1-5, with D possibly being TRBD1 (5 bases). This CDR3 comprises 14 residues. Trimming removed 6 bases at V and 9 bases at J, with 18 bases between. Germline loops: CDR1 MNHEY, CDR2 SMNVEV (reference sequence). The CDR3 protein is CASSPQGGGRPQHF. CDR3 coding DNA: TGTGCCAGCAGCCCCCAGGGAGGTGGTAGGCCCCAGCATTTT.

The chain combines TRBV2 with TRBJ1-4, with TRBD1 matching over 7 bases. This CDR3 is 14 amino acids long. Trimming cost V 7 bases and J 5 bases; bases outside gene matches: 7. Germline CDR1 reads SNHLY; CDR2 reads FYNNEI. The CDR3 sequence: CASINRGPNEKLFF. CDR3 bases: TGTGCCAGCATTAACAGGGGTCCGAATGAAAAACTGTTTTTT.

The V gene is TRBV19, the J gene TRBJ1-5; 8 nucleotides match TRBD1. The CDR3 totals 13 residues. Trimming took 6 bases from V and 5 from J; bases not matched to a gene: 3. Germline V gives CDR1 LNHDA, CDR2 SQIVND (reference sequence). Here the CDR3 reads CASRDREDQPQHF. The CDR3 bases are TGTGCCAGTAGGGACAGGGAGGATCAGCCCCAGCATTTT.

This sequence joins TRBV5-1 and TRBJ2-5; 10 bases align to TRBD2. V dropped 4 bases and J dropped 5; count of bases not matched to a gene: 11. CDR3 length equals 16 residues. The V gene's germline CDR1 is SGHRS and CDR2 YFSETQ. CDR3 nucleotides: TGCGCCAGCAGCGCGGGACTAGCGTTCTTTCGGGAGACCCAGTACTTC. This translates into CASSAGLAFFRETQYF.

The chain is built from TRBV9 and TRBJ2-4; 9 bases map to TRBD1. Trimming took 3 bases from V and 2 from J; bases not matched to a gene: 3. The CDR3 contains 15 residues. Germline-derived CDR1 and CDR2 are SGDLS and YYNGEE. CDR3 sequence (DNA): TGTGCCAGCAGCGCGGGACAGGGTTCCAAAAACATTCAGTACTTC. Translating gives CASSAGQGSKNIQYF.

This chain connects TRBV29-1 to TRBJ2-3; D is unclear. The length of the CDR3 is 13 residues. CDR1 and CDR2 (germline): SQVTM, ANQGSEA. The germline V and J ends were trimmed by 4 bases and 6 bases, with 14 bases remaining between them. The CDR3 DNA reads TGCAGCGTTGGCGCACCAGAGTGGGATACGCAGTATTTT. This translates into CSVGAPEWDTQYF.

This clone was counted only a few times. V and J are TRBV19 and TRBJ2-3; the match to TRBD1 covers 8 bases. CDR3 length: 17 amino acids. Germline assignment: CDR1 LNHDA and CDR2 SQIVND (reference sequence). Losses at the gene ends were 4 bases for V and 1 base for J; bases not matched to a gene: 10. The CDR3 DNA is TGTGCCAGTAGTAGCCCTCCCGACAGGGGTGGCACAGATACGCAGTATTTT. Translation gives CASSSPPDRGGTDTQYF.

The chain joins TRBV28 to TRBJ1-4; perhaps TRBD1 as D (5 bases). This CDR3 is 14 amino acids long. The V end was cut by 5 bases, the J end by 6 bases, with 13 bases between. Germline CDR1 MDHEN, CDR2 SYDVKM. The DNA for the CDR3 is TGTGCCAGCAGTCCGTTGGGGCTGGATGAAAAACTGTTTTTT. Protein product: CASSPLGLDEKLFF. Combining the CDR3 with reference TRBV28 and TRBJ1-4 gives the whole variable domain DVKVTQSSRYLVKRTGEKVFLECVQDMDHENMFWYRQDPGLGLRLIYFSYDVKMKEKGDIPEGYSVSREKKERFSLILESASTNQTSMYLCASSPLGLDEKLFFGSGTQLSVL.

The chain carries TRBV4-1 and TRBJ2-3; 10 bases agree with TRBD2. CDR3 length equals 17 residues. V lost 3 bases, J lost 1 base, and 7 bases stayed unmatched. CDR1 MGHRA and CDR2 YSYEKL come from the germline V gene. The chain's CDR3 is CASSQPFLAGGTDTQYF. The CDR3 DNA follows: TGCGCCAGCAGCCAGCCCTTCCTAGCGGGAGGCACAGATACGCAGTATTTT.

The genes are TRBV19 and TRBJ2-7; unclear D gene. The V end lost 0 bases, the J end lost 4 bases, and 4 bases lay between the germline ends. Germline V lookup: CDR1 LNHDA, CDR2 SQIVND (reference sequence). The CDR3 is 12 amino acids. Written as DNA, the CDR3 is TGTGCCAGTAGTATAGAGGGTTACGAGCAGTACTTC. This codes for CASSIEGYEQYF.

CDR3: CASNPRDTNQETQYF. The CDR3 nucleotides are TGTGCCAGCAACCCCCGGGACACCAACCAAGAGACCCAGTACTTC. The chain uses TRBV28 and TRBJ2-5; perhaps TRBD1 as D (6 bases). V was shortened by 7 bases and J by 0 bases, with 15 bases between the two germline ends. Germline V lookup: CDR1 MDHEN, CDR2 SYDVKM. The CDR3 is 15 amino acids.

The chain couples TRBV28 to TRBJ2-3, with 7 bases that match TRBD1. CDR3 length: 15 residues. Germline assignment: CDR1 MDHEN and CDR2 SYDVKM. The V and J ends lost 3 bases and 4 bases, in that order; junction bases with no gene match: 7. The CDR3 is CASSFNRGYADTQYF. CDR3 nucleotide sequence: TGTGCCAGCAGTTTTAACAGGGGATATGCAGATACGCAGTATTTT.

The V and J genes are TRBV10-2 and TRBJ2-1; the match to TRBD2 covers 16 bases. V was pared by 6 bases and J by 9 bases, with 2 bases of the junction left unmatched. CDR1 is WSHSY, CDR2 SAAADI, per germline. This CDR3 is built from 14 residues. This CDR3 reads CASRGLAGGGEQFF. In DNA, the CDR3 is TGCGCCAGCAGGGGACTAGCGGGAGGGGGTGAGCAGTTCTTC.

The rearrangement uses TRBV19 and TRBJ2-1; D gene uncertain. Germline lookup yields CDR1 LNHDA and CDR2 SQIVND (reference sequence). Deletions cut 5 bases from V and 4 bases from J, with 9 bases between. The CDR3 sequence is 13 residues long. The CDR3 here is CASSSKKYNEQFF. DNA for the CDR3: TGTGCCAGTAGTTCAAAGAAATACAATGAGCAGTTCTTC.

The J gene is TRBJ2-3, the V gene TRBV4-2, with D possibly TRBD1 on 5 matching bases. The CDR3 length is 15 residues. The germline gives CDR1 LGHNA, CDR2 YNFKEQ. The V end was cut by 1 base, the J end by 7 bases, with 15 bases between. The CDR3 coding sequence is TGTGCCAGCAGCCAAGGCCCAGGGATGGGAAATACGCAGTATTTT. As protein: CASSQGPGMGNTQYF.

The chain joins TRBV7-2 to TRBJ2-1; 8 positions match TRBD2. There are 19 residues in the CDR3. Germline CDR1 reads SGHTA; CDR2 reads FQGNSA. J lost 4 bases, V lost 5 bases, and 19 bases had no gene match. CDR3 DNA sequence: TGTGCCAGCAGCCTACAACACAACACAAGGGCGGGAGGTTACAATGAGCAGTTCTTC. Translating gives CASSLQHNTRAGGYNEQFF.

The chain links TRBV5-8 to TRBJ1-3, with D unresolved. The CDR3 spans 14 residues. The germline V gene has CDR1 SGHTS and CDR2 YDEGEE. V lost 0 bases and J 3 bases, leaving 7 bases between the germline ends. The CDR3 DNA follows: TGTGCCAGCAGCTTGGTGGGAGGTGGAAACACCATATATTTT. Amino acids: CASSLVGGGNTIYF.

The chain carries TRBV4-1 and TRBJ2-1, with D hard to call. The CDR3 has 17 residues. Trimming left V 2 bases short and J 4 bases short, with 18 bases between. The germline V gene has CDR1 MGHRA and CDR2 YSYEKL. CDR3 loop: CASSQYVFDSKYNEQFF. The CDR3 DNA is TGCGCCAGCAGCCAATACGTTTTCGACTCGAAATACAATGAGCAGTTCTTC.